The entry that follows covers one T cell receptor (beta chain) sequence. This sample stems from a study of T cell responses to AZD1222 COVID-19 vaccine. The method was immunoSEQ multiplex PCR; TCRdb's version includes in-frame clones alone and lacks a portion of them. Of 110,000 or so clones in the sample, more than 75% were seen once. CDR1 is LNHDA and CDR2 is SQIVND in the germline V gene (reference sequence). V was trimmed by 4 bases and J by 3 bases, leaving 9 bases between them. The CDR3 loop spans 13 amino acids. The chain uses TRBV19 and TRBJ1-2; D gene ambiguous. Sequencing was performed on peripheral blood, taken 28 days after the second AZD1222 dose. The TCR originated in an adult who received the AZD1222 COVID-19 vaccine. The CDR3 region is CASSTGIYYGYTF. The DNA for the CDR3 is TGTGCCAGTAGTACTGGCATCTACTATGGCTACACCTTC. Based on the CDR3 plus reference TRBV19 and TRBJ1-2, the full variable domain is DGGITQSPKYLFRKEGQNVTLSCEQNLNHDAMYWYRQDPGQGLRLIYYSQIVNDFQKGDIAEGYSVSREKKESFPLTVTSAQKNPTAFYLCASSTGIYYGYTFGSGTRLTVV.